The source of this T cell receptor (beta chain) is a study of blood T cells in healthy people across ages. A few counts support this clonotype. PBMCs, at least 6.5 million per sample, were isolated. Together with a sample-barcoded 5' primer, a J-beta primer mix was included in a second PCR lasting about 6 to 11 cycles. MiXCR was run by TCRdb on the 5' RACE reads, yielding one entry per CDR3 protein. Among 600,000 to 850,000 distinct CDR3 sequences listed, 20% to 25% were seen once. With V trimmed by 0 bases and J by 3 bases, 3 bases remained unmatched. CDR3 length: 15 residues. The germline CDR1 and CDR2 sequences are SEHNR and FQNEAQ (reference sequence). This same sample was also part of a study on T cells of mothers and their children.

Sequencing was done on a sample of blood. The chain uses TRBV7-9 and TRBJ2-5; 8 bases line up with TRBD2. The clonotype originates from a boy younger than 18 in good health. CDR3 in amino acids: CASSLALTSEETQYF. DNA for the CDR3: TGTGCCAGCAGCTTAGCGCTGACTAGCGAAGAGACCCAGTACTTC. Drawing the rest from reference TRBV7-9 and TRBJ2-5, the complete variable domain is DTGVSQNPRHKITKRGQNVTFRCDPISEHNRLYWYRQTLGQGPEFLTYFQNEAQLEKSRLLSDRFSAERPKGSFSTLEIQRTEQGDSAMYLCASSLALTSEETQYFGPGTRLLVL.